These 17 T cell receptor beta chains originate from one sample sequenced in a study of cytomegalovirus exposure and HLA in healthy donors. Use of 60 Vbeta and 13 Jbeta primers characterized the PCR. Clones were read by immunoSEQ multiplex PCR, and TCRdb kept only the in-frame ones, dropping some. The sample records roughly 190,000 clones, 70% to 80% being singletons. Sequencing used PBMCs. The receptors come from a woman aged 50 to 60 in good health and CMV-seronegative.

The CDR3 DNA follows: TGTGCCAGCAGCCAGGGCCCCGGGTTTGGAGACATTCAGTACTTC. Translation gives CASSQGPGFGDIQYF. This sequence joins TRBV13 and TRBJ2-4; D may be TRBD1 (5 bases). V was shortened by 5 bases and J by 8 bases, with 19 bases between the two germline ends. CDR1 is PRHDT and CDR2 is FYEKMQ in the germline V gene (reference sequence). The CDR3 is 15 residues long.

The chain links TRBV9 to TRBJ2-7, with TRBD2 matching 10 bases. The CDR3 has 16 residues. V dropped 6 bases and J dropped 7; count of bases not matched to a gene: 16. CDR1 is SGDLS and CDR2 is YYNGEE in the germline V gene. In DNA form, the CDR3 reads TGTGCCAGCACCCTAGGGCCTAGCGGGGGCCTCCTTGAGCAGTACTTC. This encodes CASTLGPSGGLLEQYF.

The V and J genes are TRBV7-2 and TRBJ2-2; 9 bases are shared with TRBD2. The germline CDR1 and CDR2 sequences are SGHTA and FQGNSA. CDR3 length: 15 residues. The V and J ends lost 3 bases and 7 bases, in that order; junction bases with no gene match: 6. CDR3 bases: TGTGCCAGCAGCTTTGTAGCGGGGGAGGGCGGGGAGCTGTTTTTT. Amino acid sequence: CASSFVAGEGGELFF.

The V and J genes are TRBV4-1 and TRBJ1-4; tentatively, D is TRBD1 (6 bases). This CDR3 contains 14 residues. CDR1 MGHRA and CDR2 YSYEKL come from the germline V gene. Trimming shortened V by 4 bases and J by 7 bases, and 13 bases separated the two germline ends. The CDR3 sequence: CASSLTGLGEKLFF. CDR3 DNA sequence: TGCGCCAGCAGCCTGACAGGATTGGGTGAAAAACTGTTTTTT.

The genes are TRBV28 and TRBJ1-6; D ambiguous. This CDR3 spans 14 amino acids. The germline V gene encodes CDR1 MDHEN and CDR2 SYDVKM. The V end lost 10 bases, the J end lost 3 bases, and 13 bases lay between the germline ends. CDR3 in DNA: TGTGCCACCTACTCACGGAGCTATAATTCACCCCTCCACTTT. Translated: CATYSRSYNSPLHF.

CDR3 nucleotides: TGTGCCAGTAGAGAAAATCCGGGACTAGCGGGAGGGCCTGGCAATGAGCAGTTCTTC. Protein: CASRENPGLAGGPGNEQFF. The gene calls are TRBV19 and TRBJ2-1; 16 bases are shared with TRBD2. V lost 6 bases and J lost 6; bases outside the gene matches: 14. Per germline, CDR1 LNHDA and CDR2 SQIVND (reference sequence). CDR3 size: 19 residues. The full variable domain, completed using reference TRBV19 and TRBJ2-1, is DGGITQSPKYLFRKEGQNVTLSCEQNLNHDAMYWYRQDPGQGLRLIYYSQIVNDFQKGDIAEGYSVSREKKESFPLTVTSAQKNPTAFYLCASRENPGLAGGPGNEQFFGPGTRLTVL.

The V gene is TRBV18, the J gene TRBJ1-1; 9 nucleotides agree with TRBD1. J gave up 14 bases and V 6 bases, and 19 bases lay outside the gene matches. CDR1 KGHSH and CDR2 LQKENI come from the germline V gene. This CDR3 comprises 15 residues. CDR3 residues: CASSYESRTGVSAFF. DNA for the CDR3: TGTGCCAGCTCTTACGAGTCTCGGACAGGGGTCTCTGCATTCTTT.

CDR3 sequence (DNA): TGTGCCAGCAGCTTAGCTAGACTTACTAGCACAGATACGCAGTATTTT. It translates to CASSLARLTSTDTQYF. The V call is TRBV11-2, the J call TRBJ2-3; no firm D call. The germline V gene has CDR1 SGHAT and CDR2 FQNNGV. The CDR3 length is 16 residues. With 1 base removed from V and 0 bases from J, the gap between germline ends came to 11 bases.

The rearrangement links TRBV5-1 to TRBJ2-5; D possibly corresponds to TRBD2 (6 bases). CDR1 and CDR2 from the germline V gene are SGHRS and YFSETQ. V lost 4 bases to trimming and J lost 5 bases, with 12 bases between them. CDR3 length equals 13 residues. CDR3 protein: CASSLDYGETQYF. DNA for the CDR3: TGCGCCAGCAGCCTGGACTATGGGGAGACCCAGTACTTC.

On this clone: A junction boundary mismatches the germline segment, possibly from a read error. The rearrangement links TRBV7-9 to TRBJ2-3; D might be TRBD1 (5 bases). Germline V CDR1 and CDR2: SEHNR, FQNEAQ (reference sequence). The CDR3 covers 13 residues. CDR3 region: CASSPDPTDAQYF. The CDR3 coding sequence is TGTGCCAGCAGCCCCGACCCGACAGATGCGCAGTATTTT.

The chain joins TRBV5-1 to TRBJ1-5, with TRBD1 matching over 11 bases. Trimming took 4 bases from V and 4 from J; bases not matched to a gene: 7. CDR3 length: 16 amino acids. The germline V gene encodes CDR1 SGHRS and CDR2 YFSETQ. The DNA for the CDR3 is TGCGCCAGCAGCGAAGGGGGGACAGGGGGGAATCAGCCCCAGCATTTT. Its translation is CASSEGGTGGNQPQHF.

The CDR3 loop is CASSPTGISNQPQHF. The CDR3 nucleotides are TGTGCCAGCAGCCCTACGGGGATTAGCAATCAGCCCCAGCATTTT. The rearrangement links TRBV7-2 to TRBJ1-5, with D hard to call. V shed 5 bases and J shed 0 bases, with 11 bases lying between them. CDR1 SGHTA and CDR2 FQGNSA come from the germline V gene. The CDR3 totals 15 residues.

The chain is built from TRBV20-1 and TRBJ2-5; D is undetermined. Germline values: CDR1 DFQATT, CDR2 SNEGSKA (reference sequence). The CDR3 loop spans 11 amino acids. The V gene lost 3 bases and the J gene lost 2 bases, with 4 bases spanning the gap. The CDR3 loop is CSASNQETQYF. In nucleotides, the CDR3 is TGCAGTGCTAGTAATCAAGAGACCCAGTACTTC.

This sequence joins TRBV5-1 and TRBJ2-7, with a weak D call TRBD1 (6 bases). Per the germline V gene, CDR1 is SGHRS and CDR2 is YFSETQ. The CDR3 consists of 14 residues. Deletions cut 2 bases from V and 2 bases from J, with 11 bases between. CDR3 sequence reads: CASSFSRGAYEQYF. CDR3 DNA sequence: TGCGCCAGCAGCTTCTCCAGGGGCGCCTACGAGCAGTACTTC.

This clone was detected once. The genes are TRBV5-6 and TRBJ2-3, with no clear D. This CDR3 region has 15 residues. V was pared by 0 bases and J by 4 bases, with 12 bases between. Germline V lookup: CDR1 SGHDT, CDR2 YYEEEE. As DNA, the CDR3 is TGTGCCAGCAGCTTGGCGAGGAGAGTCCCAGATACGCAGTATTTT. Amino acid sequence: CASSLARRVPDTQYF.

The chain carries TRBV30 and TRBJ2-5; D might be TRBD1 (5 bases). The CDR3 loop spans 12 amino acids. V was cut by 4 bases and J by 4 bases, with 10 bases left in between. The germline gives CDR1 GTSNPN, CDR2 SVGIG (reference sequence). The CDR3 nucleotides read TGTGCCTGGACAGGGCAGCGAGAGACCCAGTACTTC. Residues: CAWTGQRETQYF.

The chain employs TRBV6-4 and TRBJ2-1; TRBD1 agrees at 9 bases. The germline CDR1 and CDR2 sequences are MRHNA and SNTAGT. With V trimmed by 5 bases and J by 9 bases, 5 bases remained unmatched. The CDR3 runs 13 residues. CDR3 region: CASSRDRASEQFF. The CDR3 nucleotides read TGTGCCAGCAGTCGGGACAGGGCCTCTGAGCAGTTCTTC.